The 2 T cell receptor beta chains in this list originate from one sample, sequenced in a study of Tregs in tolerant kidney transplant recipients (dated by TCRdb to 2018 to 2020). No antigens are known for them. The receptor library was made with the immunoSEQ multiplex PCR assay. The clones in this table, taken by TCRdb from immuneACCESS, are in-frame only. Not every clone is retained; where verified, under half of the shortfall comes from an unresolved V gene, and the cause of the rest is unknown. The sample data list fewer than 45,000 clones, and roughly 96% of these were observed just once. The ten most abundant clones make up around 0.4% of the sample. Input material: Tregs from blood cultured with allogeneic cells. The receptors shown here come from a human donor in good health.

The chain is built from TRBV10-2 and TRBJ2-1; a possible D gene is TRBD2 (6 bases). V lost 0 bases, J lost 13 bases, and 16 bases lay in between. CDR1 and CDR2 (germline): WSHSY, SAAADI. The CDR3 is made up of 14 amino acids. CDR3: CASSESNRGLFQFF. CDR3 nucleotides: TGCGCCAGCAGTGAGTCGAATAGGGGACTGTTCCAGTTCTTC.

In regard to this clone: Within the sample, other DNA sequences also encode this same CDR3. The chain employs TRBV15 and TRBJ1-5; a weak D match, TRBD1 (5 bases). Germline-derived CDR1 and CDR2 are LNHNV and YYDKDF (reference sequence). CDR3 length equals 15 residues. Trimming took 5 bases from V and 4 from J, leaving 15 bases between them. CDR3 DNA: TGTGCCACCAGCGAGATAGGAAGGGGTAATCAGCCCCAGCATTTT. Translated: CATSEIGRGNQPQHF.